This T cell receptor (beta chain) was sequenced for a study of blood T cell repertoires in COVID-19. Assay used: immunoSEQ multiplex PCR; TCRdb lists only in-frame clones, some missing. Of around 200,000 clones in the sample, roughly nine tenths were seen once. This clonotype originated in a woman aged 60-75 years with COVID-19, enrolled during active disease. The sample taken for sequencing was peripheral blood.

The CDR3 here is CASSGGAGAGGSDEQYF. CDR3 in DNA: TGTGCCAGTTCGGGGGGAGCCGGAGCGGGAGGGTCGGACGAGCAGTACTTC. The rearrangement joins TRBV19 to TRBJ2-7; 10 nucleotides align to TRBD2. Germline CDR1 is LNHDA and CDR2 is SQIVND (reference sequence). V was pared by 8 bases and J by 5 bases, with 18 bases of the junction left unmatched. The CDR3 has 17 amino acids.